These 23 T cell receptor beta chains were sequenced from one sample in a study of response to subunit inactivated influenza vaccine. One entry per CDR3 protein, called by TCRdb with MiXCR from the RT-PCR reads. Among about 780,000 distinct CDR3 sequences listed, about 18% were seen once. The input for sequencing was PBMCs from blood, taken about 5 days after vaccination. The receptors were gathered from a man aged 50 to 60 who received an inactivated influenza vaccine.

The gene calls are TRBV7-9 and TRBJ1-5; D is unclear. The germline V gene has CDR1 SEHNR and CDR2 FQNEAQ (reference sequence). This CDR3 is 16 amino acids long. Trimming stripped 1 base from V and 0 bases from J, with 10 bases between. CDR3 loop: CASSLGQLNSNQPQHF. In nucleotides, the CDR3 is TGTGCCAGCAGCTTAGGGCAATTGAATAGCAATCAGCCCCAGCATTTT.

The sample holds a few counts of this clonotype. The chain is built from TRBV5-4 and TRBJ1-5, with 9 bases lining up with TRBD1. The CDR3 runs to 19 residues. With V trimmed by 3 bases and J by 1 base, 14 bases remained unmatched. Germline CDR1 reads SGHNT; CDR2 reads YYREEE (reference sequence). CDR3 in DNA: TGTGCCAGCAGCTGGTCCGGGACAGGGACACCGGGGAGCAATCAGCCCCAGCATTTT. Translation: CASSWSGTGTPGSNQPQHF.

CDR3 in DNA: TGCAGTGCTAGAGGGTCGCAGACAGCTCAACCACAGTCTTACAATGAGCAGTTCTTC. Encoded protein: CSARGSQTAQPQSYNEQFF. The rearrangement joins TRBV20-1 to TRBJ2-1, with D perhaps TRBD1 (5 bases). The germline V gene has CDR1 DFQATT and CDR2 SNEGSKA (reference sequence). V lost 1 base, J lost 4 bases, and 26 bases lay in between. The CDR3 has 19 amino acids.

This clonotype has only a few counts. V and J are TRBV6-2 or TRBV6-3 and TRBJ2-2, with D unresolved. Trimming left V 7 bases short and J 5 bases short, with 14 bases between. The CDR3 contains 14 residues. In germline, CDR1 is MNHEY, CDR2 SVGEGT. The DNA of the CDR3 is TGTGCCAGCACGTTCAGTACATGGACCGGGGAGCTGTTTTTT. Protein: CASTFSTWTGELFF.

This rearrangement joins TRBV20-1 to TRBJ2-7; D ambiguous. In germline, CDR1 is DFQATT, CDR2 SNEGSKA (reference sequence). This CDR3 is 17 amino acids long. V was trimmed by 0 bases and J by 3 bases, leaving 21 bases between them. The CDR3 sequence is CSARDLLSPLTSYEQYF. CDR3 sequence (DNA): TGCAGTGCTAGAGATCTTTTGTCTCCGCTAACGAGCTACGAGCAGTACTTC.

This clonotype was seen more than once but under ten times. The chain couples TRBV7-2 to TRBJ2-7; TRBD2 matches 8 bases. This CDR3 region has 14 residues. Trimming removed 6 bases from V and 1 base from J; junction bases left unmatched: 5. Per germline, CDR1 SGHTA and CDR2 FQGNSA. The CDR3 sequence is CASRRLALSYEQYF. DNA of the CDR3: TGTGCCAGCAGGCGACTAGCGCTTTCCTACGAGCAGTACTTC.

This clonotype was observed a handful of times. The V gene is TRBV12-3 or TRBV12-4, the J gene TRBJ1-2; TRBD1 might be the D (6 bases). Trimming pared 5 bases from V and 1 base from J, leaving 17 bases between. The CDR3 totals 16 residues. CDR3 nucleotides: TGTGCCAGCAGTAACTTTGACAGGATACATAACTATGGCTACACCTTC. Translated: CASSNFDRIHNYGYTF.

V usage is TRBV13 and J usage is TRBJ2-5; TRBD1 agrees at 8 bases. The V gene's germline CDR1 is PRHDT and CDR2 FYEKMQ (reference sequence). The CDR3 totals 14 residues. The V segment lost 4 bases and the J segment 5 bases; nucleotides outside the gene matches: 6. The CDR3, as DNA: TGTGCCAGCAGCTACAGGACAGGGTATGAGACCCAGTACTTC. This gives the protein CASSYRTGYETQYF.

This clonotype was counted only a few times. This chain connects TRBV10-3 to TRBJ2-2; 8 positions agree with TRBD2. Unmatched junction bases numbered 9, after V lost 3 bases and J lost 6 bases. The CDR3 length is 16 residues. Germline assignment: CDR1 ENHRY and CDR2 SYGVKD. CDR3 amino acids: CAISDPPGGRSGELFF. As DNA, the CDR3 is TGTGCCATCAGTGATCCCCCTGGCGGGAGGTCCGGGGAGCTGTTTTTT.

In this sample, this clonotype turned up a few times. The genes are TRBV7-9 and TRBJ1-3; D call uncertain. The ends were cut back, 5 bases at V and 0 bases at J, with 14 bases in the middle. The CDR3 extends over 16 amino acids. Germline CDR1 SEHNR, CDR2 FQNEAQ (reference sequence). The CDR3 DNA reads as TGTGCCAGCAGCCCCCGTGGTCGGAGCTCTGGAAACACCATATATTTT. It encodes CASSPRGRSSGNTIYF.

This clonotype was counted only a few times. The genes are TRBV3-1 and TRBJ2-1; the D is unclear. The CDR3 has 15 amino acids. Germline lookup yields CDR1 LGHDT and CDR2 YNNKEL (reference sequence). V was clipped by 0 bases and J by 5 bases, with 11 bases between them. The DNA of the CDR3 is TGTGCCAGCAGCCAAGAGAGAATTGGAAACAATGAGCAGTTCTTC. The encoded protein is CASSQERIGNNEQFF.

The table lists this clonotype with a few counts. The chain recombines TRBV20-1 with TRBJ2-1; 9 bases map to TRBD2. From germline, CDR1 is DFQATT and CDR2 SNEGSKA (reference sequence). J gave up 9 bases and V 4 bases, and 13 bases lay outside the gene matches. The CDR3 loop spans 15 amino acids. This CDR3 is CSAKGVAGDAGEQFF. The CDR3 region has the DNA TGCAGTGCTAAAGGAGTAGCGGGAGATGCGGGTGAGCAGTTCTTC.

This clonotype has only a few counts. The J gene is TRBJ2-7, the V gene TRBV6-2 or TRBV6-3; D is uncertain. Trimming removed 4 bases from V and 9 bases from J, with 19 bases in between. The germline gives CDR1 MNHEY, CDR2 SVGEGT. This CDR3 spans 14 amino acids. CDR3 loop: CASSSPLDRRPQYF. CDR3 in DNA: TGTGCCAGCAGTTCCCCTTTGGACCGCCGTCCGCAGTACTTC.

This clonotype came up a few times. Here the CDR3 reads CASSLHRAGSPLHF. The CDR3, as DNA: TGTGCCAGCAGTTTGCACAGGGCTGGTTCACCCCTCCACTTT. The rearrangement links TRBV12-3 or TRBV12-4 to TRBJ1-6; maybe TRBD1 (6 bases). Deletions cut 3 bases from V and 9 bases from J, with 12 bases between. This CDR3 is built from 14 residues.

Ten or more counts support this clonotype. The chain employs TRBV11-2 and TRBJ2-2; D possibly uses TRBD1 or TRBD2 (5 bases each). Germline loops: CDR1 SGHAT, CDR2 FQNNGV. This CDR3 has 14 amino acids. V shed 3 bases and J shed 1 base, with 6 bases lying between them. The CDR3 here is CASSLGVNTGELFF. CDR3 in DNA: TGTGCCAGCAGCTTGGGGGTGAACACCGGGGAGCTGTTTTTT.

This chain uses TRBV4-3 with TRBJ1-6; 8 bases match TRBD1. CDR1 and CDR2 (germline): LGHNA, YSLEER. This CDR3 is 15 amino acids long. Losses at the gene ends were 1 base for V and 8 bases for J; bases not matched to a gene: 4. CDR3 nucleotide sequence: TGCGCCAGCAGCCAAGGATCAGGGGGCGATTCACCCCTCCACTTT. It encodes CASSQGSGGDSPLHF.

This chain joins TRBV28 and TRBJ2-1; unclear D gene. Trimming shortened V by 6 bases and J by 2 bases, and 14 bases separated the two germline ends. Germline V gene data show CDR1 as MDHEN and CDR2 as SYDVKM. This CDR3 has 15 amino acids. The chain's CDR3 is CASSLGFRTYNEQFF. In DNA form, the CDR3 reads TGTGCCAGCAGCCTAGGGTTTCGGACCTACAATGAGCAGTTCTTC.

There are a few counts of this clonotype. The V and J genes are TRBV24-1 and TRBJ2-3, with D uncertain. V lost 2 bases to trimming and J lost 2 bases, with 4 bases between them. CDR1 and CDR2 from the germline V gene are KGHDR and SFDVKD. The CDR3 totals 13 residues. The CDR3 region has the DNA TGTGCCACCAGTGATTCCAACACAGATACGCAGTATTTT. Translating gives CATSDSNTDTQYF.

This clonotype was picked up many times. An end of the junction does not agree with germline; a read error may underlie this. The genes are TRBV5-1 and TRBJ2-3, with D unclear. The CDR3 sequence is 14 residues long. The V gene's germline CDR1 is SGHRS and CDR2 YFSETQ. CDR3 sequence: CASSLATSTDTQYF. In nucleotides, the CDR3 is TGTGCCAGCAGTTTGGCGACCAGCACAGATACGCAGTATTTT.

This rearrangement joins TRBV6-5 to TRBJ2-5; no reliable D call. Per the germline V gene, CDR1 is MNHEY and CDR2 is SVGAGI. The CDR3 has 13 amino acids. Trimming took 2 bases from V and 4 from J, leaving 8 bases between them. CDR3 amino acids: CASSYRMGETQYF. CDR3 in DNA: TGTGCCAGCAGTTACAGGATGGGAGAGACCCAGTACTTC.

The chain combines TRBV4-3 with TRBJ2-2, with TRBD1 identical over 10 bases. The CDR3 is 17 amino acids. V lost 0 bases and J lost 9; bases outside the gene matches: 10. The germline gives CDR1 LGHNA, CDR2 YSLEER. The DNA for the CDR3 is TGCGCCAGCAGCCAAGATTGGGGACAGGGGATTGGAAGGGAGCTGTTTTTT. Translated, it gives CASSQDWGQGIGRELFF.

The V gene is TRBV11-1, the J gene TRBJ2-7; 11 positions match TRBD1. The germline V gene has CDR1 SGHAT and CDR2 FQDESV (reference sequence). The ends lost 3 bases at V and 1 base at J; junction bases unmatched: 8. The CDR3 is 17 amino acids. CDR3 DNA: TGTGCCAGCAGCTTTATCCTAGGGACAGGGGGTTCCTACGAGCAGTACTTC. This encodes CASSFILGTGGSYEQYF. Using reference TRBV11-1 and TRBJ2-7 for the parts outside the CDR3, the full variable domain is EAEVAQSPRYKITEKSQAVAFWCDPISGHATLYWYRQILGQGPELLVQFQDESVVDDSQLPKDRFSAERLKGVDSTLKIQPAELGDSAMYLCASSFILGTGGSYEQYFGPGTRLTVT.

This clonotype has only one observation. The chain has TRBV20-1 and TRBJ2-5, with D maybe TRBD2 (6 bases). The germline V and J ends were trimmed by 5 bases and 5 bases, with 18 bases remaining between them. The germline V gene has CDR1 DFQATT and CDR2 SNEGSKA (reference sequence). This CDR3 is 14 amino acids long. The CDR3 DNA sequence: TGCAGTGCTCCCGGGGGAAGGTGGCGGGAGACCCAGTACTTC. Protein product: CSAPGGRWRETQYF.